Here is one T cell receptor beta chain with its context. The antigen is undetermined. This CDR3 is built from 12 residues. Germline V gene sequence: CDR1 LGHNT, CDR2 FRNRAP. The V end was cut by 1 base, the J end by 11 bases, with 11 bases between. This entry is derived from a study of shared clonotypes between healthy human individuals. Measured with immunoSEQ multiplex PCR; TCRdb has only the in-frame clones, and not every one. The sample yields roughly 640,000 clones, roughly 70% seen once. Donors comprised healthy HIV-negative adults lacking recent acute infections or vaccinations. Partitioning of CD4+ cells yielded a CD45RA+ naive subset and a CD45RA-negative memory subset. Study conclusions and caveats: Naive subsets typically showed greater estimated richness than memory subsets. Expectations were that clonotype sharing among donors would be affected by sequencing depth.

Specimen: memory CD4+ T cells sorted from blood. Subset here: CD45RA-negative fraction. The TCR sequence derives from a young woman in good health. V is TRBV12-5 and J is TRBJ1-1; D gene unclear. The CDR3 here is CASGLEIGEAFF. CDR3 coding DNA: TGTGCTAGTGGTTTGGAGATTGGTGAGGCTTTCTTT. The variable domain in full, with the rest retrieved from reference TRBV12-5 and TRBJ1-1, is DARVTQTPRHKVTEMGQEVTMRCQPILGHNTVFWYRQTMMQGLELLAYFRNRAPLDDSGMPKDRFSAEMPDATLATLKIQPSEPRDSAVYFCASGLEIGEAFFGQGTRLTVV.